The 11 T cell receptor beta chains presented below share a single source sample, sequenced in a study of blood T cell repertoires in COVID-19. Profiling relied on immunoSEQ multiplex PCR, and the TCRdb table lists in-frame clones only, not all of them. This sample has about 200,000 clones; 70% to 90% occur once, and the top ten carry roughly 13%. Sequenced material: peripheral blood. These receptors all come from a human donor in a cohort sampled during active COVID-19.

V usage is TRBV5-1 and J usage is TRBJ2-1; D perhaps matches TRBD1 (5 bases). Per the germline V gene, CDR1 is SGHRS and CDR2 is YFSETQ. V was clipped by 1 base and J by 7 bases, with 15 bases between them. This CDR3 is built from 15 residues. The CDR3 DNA reads TGCGCCAGCAGCTTGTCGGGCCAGGGTCTGAATGAGCAGTTCTTC. Translation gives CASSLSGQGLNEQFF.

The chain employs TRBV28 and TRBJ2-7; 14 bases fit TRBD2. The CDR3 is made up of 14 amino acids. The trim removed 5 bases at V and 6 bases at J, leaving 3 bases unmatched. CDR1 is MDHEN and CDR2 is SYDVKM in the germline V gene. This CDR3 is CASSPGLAGGEQYF. Written as DNA, the CDR3 is TGTGCCAGCAGTCCCGGACTAGCGGGAGGCGAGCAGTACTTC.

The chain joins TRBV28 to TRBJ2-1, with a tentative D call TRBD1 (6 bases). The germline V gene encodes CDR1 MDHEN and CDR2 SYDVKM. Trimming stripped 6 bases from V and 7 bases from J, with 19 bases between. This CDR3 region has 15 residues. CDR3 amino acids: CASRRRQGMGNEQFF. The CDR3 bases are TGTGCCAGCAGGAGGAGGCAGGGGATGGGAAATGAGCAGTTCTTC.

This clone was seen once. The CDR3 bases are TGCGCCAGCAGCCATCTCCGAGCGGGTAGCTCCTACAATGAGCAGTTCTTC. This gives the protein CASSHLRAGSSYNEQFF. This sequence joins TRBV4-1 and TRBJ2-1; D is perhaps TRBD2 (6 bases). The ends were cut back, 3 bases at V and 0 bases at J, with 15 bases in the middle. This CDR3 contains 17 residues. The V gene's germline CDR1 is MGHRA and CDR2 YSYEKL.

CDR3 protein: CASSLTGSVAQPQHF. The CDR3 region has the DNA TGTGCCAGCAGCCTTACAGGGTCAGTGGCTCAGCCCCAGCATTTT. V is TRBV7-2 and J is TRBJ1-5; tentative D call: TRBD1 (6 bases). This CDR3 is built from 15 residues. The germline CDR1 and CDR2 sequences are SGHTA and FQGNSA. Trimming took 5 bases from V and 6 from J, leaving 17 bases between them.

The chain recombines TRBV5-6 with TRBJ2-3; D possibly corresponds to TRBD1 (6 bases). The germline CDR1 and CDR2 sequences are SGHDT and YYEEEE. V was shortened by 0 bases and J by 2 bases, with 10 bases between the two germline ends. This CDR3 has 15 amino acids. CDR3: CASSLEQGATDTQYF. CDR3 nucleotide sequence: TGTGCCAGCAGCTTGGAACAGGGAGCCACAGATACGCAGTATTTT.

This chain connects TRBV27 to TRBJ2-5; D gene ambiguous. CDR3 length: 14 residues. Trimming cost V 2 bases and J 3 bases, with 10 bases left between them. CDR1 and CDR2 (germline): MNHEY, SMNVEV (reference sequence). CDR3 in DNA: TGTGCCAGCAGTTTACGTGGCGGAGAAGAGACCCAGTACTTC. Translation: CASSLRGGEETQYF.

The CDR3: CASSHGVAGYNEQFF. The CDR3 DNA follows: TGTGCCAGCAGCCACGGGGTAGCGGGCTACAATGAGCAGTTCTTC. This sequence joins TRBV7-8 and TRBJ2-1, with 7 bases matching TRBD2. This CDR3 is 15 amino acids long. Germline lookup yields CDR1 SGHVS and CDR2 FQNEAQ. J was trimmed by 3 bases and V by 5 bases; bases with no gene match: 7.

This clone has a handful of counts. The chain uses TRBV7-3 and TRBJ1-1; 7 nucleotides line up with TRBD1. Germline trimming cut 7 bases from V and 1 base from J; bases unmatched to any gene: 12. CDR3 length equals 16 residues. Germline CDR1 reads SGHTA; CDR2 reads FQGTGA. CDR3: CASTPSRGLRNTEAFF. In DNA form, the CDR3 reads TGTGCCAGCACCCCTTCGAGGGGGCTAAGGAACACTGAAGCTTTCTTT.

The chain is built from TRBV3-1 (or the pseudogene TRBV3-2) and TRBJ2-7; tentative D call: TRBD2 (6 bases). The CDR3 is 16 amino acids. Germline V gene data show CDR1 as LGHDT and CDR2 as YNNKEL (reference sequence). Trimming removed 4 bases from V and 3 bases from J, with 19 bases in between. The CDR3 nucleotides read TGTGCCAGCAGCCCACTAAGACAAGGGAGGAACTACGAGCAGTACTTC. This sequence encodes CASSPLRQGRNYEQYF.

The chain joins TRBV11-2 to TRBJ2-6; the match to TRBD2 covers 8 bases. With V trimmed by 0 bases and J by 4 bases, 14 bases remained unmatched. Germline loops: CDR1 SGHAT, CDR2 FQNNGV. The CDR3 has 20 amino acids. This chain's CDR3 is CASSLEGGILAGPGANVLTF. CDR3 bases: TGTGCCAGCAGCTTAGAGGGCGGGATTCTAGCGGGCCCCGGGGCCAACGTCCTGACTTTC.